The 15 T cell receptor beta chains listed next were all sequenced from one sample in a study of CD8 T cells in ankylosing spondylitis (dated 2017 in TCRdb). For these receptors, no antigen is known. Here is what the overall study found, with its caveats: Blood from ankylosing spondylitis patients appeared to be characterized by a TCR beta motif made up of under 10 highly homologous amino acid variants.

The library relied on 5' RACE. Instrument used: Illumina HiSeq 2500. In-frame beta chains were kept once TCRdb had trimmed the public reads at Q25 with fastp and called clones with MiXCR. Records with the same CDR3 protein are collapsed into one entry carrying the most frequent genes and DNA. The sample profile shows 700,000 to 1,000,000 distinct CDR3 sequences; about 10% of them were found once. In total, the top ten clones hold about 0.5% of the sample. Sequencing was carried out using blood, either unsorted or a sorted T cell fraction (not recorded which). These receptors originate from a male donor with ankylosing spondylitis.

This clonotype was seen at least ten times. This chain uses TRBV28 with TRBJ2-1; no firm D call. The germline V gene encodes CDR1 MDHEN and CDR2 SYDVKM. CDR3 length equals 13 residues. V was pared by 10 bases and J by 9 bases, with 19 bases between. The CDR3 sequence is CATISPQAGEQFF. In DNA, the CDR3 is TGTGCCACAATATCGCCGCAAGCCGGTGAGCAGTTCTTC.

This sequence joins TRBV20-1 and TRBJ1-5, with 7 bases aligning to TRBD1. V lost 3 bases and J lost 0; bases outside the gene matches: 2. CDR1 is DFQATT, CDR2 SNEGSKA, per germline (reference sequence). The CDR3 runs to 14 residues. CDR3 region: CSARGQLSNQPQHF. The CDR3 region has the DNA TGCAGTGCTAGGGGACAGCTTAGCAATCAGCCCCAGCATTTT.

The chain uses TRBV6-1 and TRBJ1-1; D is ambiguous. The CDR3 runs 13 residues. Germline assignment: CDR1 MNHNS and CDR2 SASEGT. Trimming removed 3 bases at V and 1 base at J, with 6 bases between. Here the CDR3 reads CASSDRQNTEAFF. In nucleotides, the CDR3 is TGTGCCAGCAGTGATCGGCAGAACACTGAAGCTTTCTTT.

The genes are TRBV7-9 and TRBJ2-7; D uncertain. The V and J ends lost 5 bases and 0 bases respectively, with 11 bases between them. Germline assignment: CDR1 SEHNR and CDR2 FQNEAQ (reference sequence). The CDR3 is 14 residues long. The CDR3 region is CASSRTWISYEQYF. In DNA, the CDR3 is TGTGCCAGCAGCCGTACATGGATCTCCTACGAGCAGTACTTC.

This clonotype was counted between two and nine times. The chain combines TRBV28 with TRBJ2-7; D may correspond to TRBD1 or TRBD2 (5 bases each). The CDR3 runs to 13 residues. Germline V gene lookup returns CDR1 MDHEN and CDR2 SYDVKM. V lost 2 bases and J 8 bases, leaving 13 bases between the germline ends. As DNA, the CDR3 is TGTGCCAGCAGTTTACGGGACCCTACGAAGCAGTACTTC. Translating it yields CASSLRDPTKQYF.

This chain joins TRBV20-1 and TRBJ2-3; TRBD2 matches at 12 bases. The J segment lost 4 bases and the V segment lost 7 bases, leaving 6 bases of the junction unmatched. The CDR3 runs to 14 residues. The germline CDR1 and CDR2 sequences are DFQATT and SNEGSKA (reference sequence). CDR3 protein: CSGRLAGESDTQYF. In DNA form, the CDR3 reads TGCAGTGGTCGACTAGCGGGAGAGTCAGATACGCAGTATTTT.

This clonotype was detected a few times. The J gene is TRBJ1-1, the V gene TRBV3-1, with 11 bases matching TRBD1. Unmatched junction bases numbered 11, after V lost 4 bases and J lost 4 bases. The germline CDR1 and CDR2 sequences are LGHDT and YNNKEL (reference sequence). CDR3 length: 17 amino acids. CDR3 nucleotides: TGTGCCAGCAGCCTCCGATTGGCCGGGACAGGGGGCACTGAAGCTTTCTTT. Amino acids: CASSLRLAGTGGTEAFF.

The chain links TRBV12-3 or TRBV12-4 to TRBJ1-5; 8 nucleotides match TRBD1. V trimming: 5 bases; J trimming: 5 bases; junction bases outside the gene matches: 8. This CDR3 has 15 amino acids. The CDR3 DNA is TGTGCCAGCAGTCTTAGGACAGGGTCGGATCAGCCCCAGCATTTT. Amino acids: CASSLRTGSDQPQHF.

This clonotype has a handful of counts. The rearrangement links TRBV5-5 to TRBJ1-1; tentatively, D is TRBD1 (5 bases). Trimming took off 0 bases at V and 5 bases at J, with 17 bases between the two ends. Germline lookup yields CDR1 SGHKS and CDR2 YYEKEE (reference sequence). The length of the CDR3 is 16 residues. CDR3 sequence reads: CASSLEPGRANTEAFF. CDR3 DNA sequence: TGTGCCAGCAGCTTGGAGCCCGGCAGGGCGAATACTGAAGCTTTCTTT. Full variable domain (rest looked up from reference TRBV5-5 and TRBJ1-1): DAGVTQSPTHLIKTRGQQVTLRCSPISGHKSVSWYQQVLGQGPQFIFQYYEKEERGRGNFPDRFSARQFPNYSSELNVNALLLGDSALYLCASSLEPGRANTEAFFGQGTRLTVV.

Here the CDR3 reads CASSLSGQGGDTQYF. The CDR3 bases are TGCGCCAGCAGCTTGTCCGGACAGGGGGGGGATACGCAGTATTTT. The chain is built from TRBV5-1 and TRBJ2-3, with 10 nucleotides matching TRBD1. The CDR3 covers 15 residues. The V gene's germline CDR1 is SGHRS and CDR2 YFSETQ. Trimming took 1 base from V and 6 from J; bases not matched to a gene: 5.

CDR3 loop: CSALLPGSGGYTF. CDR3 DNA: TGCAGTGCCCTACTCCCAGGATCAGGCGGCTACACCTTC. The chain is built from TRBV20-1 and TRBJ1-2; D gene ambiguous. Germline loops: CDR1 DFQATT, CDR2 SNEGSKA (reference sequence). The CDR3 has 13 residues. V dropped 6 bases and J dropped 8 bases, with 19 bases sitting between them.

The V and J genes are TRBV6-2 or TRBV6-3 and TRBJ2-2, with D tentatively TRBD1 or TRBD2 (5 bases each). Per germline, CDR1 MNHEY and CDR2 SVGEGT. Trimming cost V 1 base and J 0 bases, with 6 bases left between them. This CDR3 is 15 amino acids long. The CDR3 DNA sequence: TGTGCCAGCAGTTACTGGGGGTCGAACACCGGGGAGCTGTTTTTT. As protein: CASSYWGSNTGELFF.

This clonotype has only a few counts. The V call is TRBV29-1, the J call TRBJ1-4; 10 bases align to TRBD1. The germline gives CDR1 SQVTM, CDR2 ANQGSEA. Germline trimming cut 3 bases from V and 6 bases from J; bases unmatched to any gene: 4. The CDR3 is 14 amino acids. DNA for the CDR3: TGCAGCGTTGATGTGGGGACAGGGGATGAAAAACTGTTTTTT. Its protein product is CSVDVGTGDEKLFF.

This chain connects TRBV20-1 to TRBJ2-1, with D maybe TRBD2 (6 bases). Trimming took off 3 bases at V and 2 bases at J, with 8 bases between the two ends. There are 13 residues in the CDR3. CDR1 and CDR2 (germline): DFQATT, SNEGSKA (reference sequence). The CDR3 DNA reads as TGCAGTGCTAGGGGGGGTACCTACAATGAGCAGTTCTTC. Residues: CSARGGTYNEQFF.

The chain is built from TRBV20-1 and TRBJ2-7; the D gene is possibly TRBD1 (6 bases). With 6 bases removed from V and 7 bases from J, the gap between germline ends came to 16 bases. Germline V gene data show CDR1 as DFQATT and CDR2 as SNEGSKA (reference sequence). The CDR3 consists of 12 residues. CDR3 amino acids: CSAFEGVGEQYF. As DNA, the CDR3 is TGCAGTGCATTCGAGGGGGTCGGTGAGCAGTACTTC.